This T cell receptor (beta chain) was identified in a study of CD8+CD57+ T cells in acquired aplastic anemia. Trimming took off 1 base at V and 8 bases at J, with 12 bases between the two ends. CDR1 and CDR2 from the germline V gene are LGHDT and YNNKEL (reference sequence). The CDR3 sequence is 14 residues long. Patients chosen for sequencing had CD8+CD57+ cells that had expanded, as shown by flow cytometry. The template for TCR beta VDJ and CDR3 sequence profiling was genomic DNA. TCRdb analysed the reads with MiXCR anew, one entry per CDR3 protein. The sample yields 150,000 to 200,000 distinct CDR3 sequences, approximately 52% seen once.

The sequenced sample consisted of sorted CD4+, CD8+, or CD8+CD57+ T cells (not recorded which) from PBMCs. The rearrangement links TRBV3-1 to TRBJ2-1; no clear D. The origin of this receptor is a human donor with aplastic anemia. The CDR3 region has the DNA TGTGCCAGCAGCCAAGGGTCCGGGTTCGATGAGCAGTTCTTC. This sequence encodes CASSQGSGFDEQFF.